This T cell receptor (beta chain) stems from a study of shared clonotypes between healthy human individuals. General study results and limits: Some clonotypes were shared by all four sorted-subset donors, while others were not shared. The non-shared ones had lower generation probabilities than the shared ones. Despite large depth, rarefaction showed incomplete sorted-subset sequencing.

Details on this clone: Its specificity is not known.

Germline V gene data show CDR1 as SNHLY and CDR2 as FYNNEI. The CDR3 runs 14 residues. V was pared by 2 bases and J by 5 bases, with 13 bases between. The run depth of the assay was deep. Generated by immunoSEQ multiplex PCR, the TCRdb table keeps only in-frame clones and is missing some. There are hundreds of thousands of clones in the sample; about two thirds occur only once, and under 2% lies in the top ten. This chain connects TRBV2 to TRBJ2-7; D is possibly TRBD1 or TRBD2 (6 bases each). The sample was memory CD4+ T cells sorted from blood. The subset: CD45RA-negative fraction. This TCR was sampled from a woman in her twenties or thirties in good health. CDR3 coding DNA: TGTGCCAGCAGTGAAAGGGACTCAGGGGACGAGCAGTACTTC. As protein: CASSERDSGDEQYF.